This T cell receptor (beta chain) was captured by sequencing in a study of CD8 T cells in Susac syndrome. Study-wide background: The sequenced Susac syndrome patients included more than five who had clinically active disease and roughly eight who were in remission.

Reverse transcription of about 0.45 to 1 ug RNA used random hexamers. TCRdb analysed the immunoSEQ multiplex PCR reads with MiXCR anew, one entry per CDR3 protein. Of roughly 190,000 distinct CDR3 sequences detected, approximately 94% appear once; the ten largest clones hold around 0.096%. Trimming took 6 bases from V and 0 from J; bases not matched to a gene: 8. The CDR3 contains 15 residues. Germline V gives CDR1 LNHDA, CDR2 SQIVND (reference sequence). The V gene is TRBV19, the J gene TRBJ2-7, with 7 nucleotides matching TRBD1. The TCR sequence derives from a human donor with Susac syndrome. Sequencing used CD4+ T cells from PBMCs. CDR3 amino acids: CASSRDRAISYEQYF. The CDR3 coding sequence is TGTGCCAGTAGCCGAGACAGGGCAATCTCCTACGAGCAGTACTTC.